The clone carrying this TCR beta chain has more than one count but fewer than ten. Antigen unknown. The sample belongs to a study of T-cell reconstitution after alpha-beta-depleted transplantation in children. Findings and caveats of the study: T-cell numbers and diversity, one year after transplant, stemmed largely from T cells that were newly produced.

V lost 3 bases and J lost 13; bases outside the gene matches: 7. This CDR3 spans 12 amino acids. CDR1 and CDR2 from the germline V gene are DFQATT and SNEGSKA (reference sequence). During its preparation, the TCRbeta library received unique molecular identifiers. TCRdb redid the calling of the PCR reads with MiXCR, one entry per CDR3 protein. The sample has about 210,000 distinct CDR3 sequences, approximately 17% seen once. This clonotype originated in a male patient aged 2-9 years who had a stem cell transplant for acute lymphoblastic leukemia, so the T cells may come from the graft donor. This sequence joins TRBV20-1 and TRBJ1-4; 8 bases are shared with TRBD1. The sample here was PBMCs, mostly from graft donor cells, taken 360 days after TCRalphabeta/CD19-depleted stem cell transplant. CDR3 bases: TGCAGTGCTAGGGCGGACAGGGTAGGACTGTTTTTT. The encoded protein is CSARADRVGLFF.